The rows below give T cell receptor beta chains drawn from one sample of a study of coeliac disease. The method was immunoSEQ multiplex PCR; TCRdb's version includes in-frame clones alone and lacks a portion of them. The sample carries approximately 6,500 clones, around 60% recorded once. Sequenced material: lamina propria lymphocytes from the gut. These receptors all stem from a man aged 50-60 years with active celiac disease. CDR3s include the opening cysteine and the closing phenylalanine or tryptophan. Fields, in order: V gene, J gene, clone size, D gene, CDR3 DNA, CDR3 protein. D genes are given only for firm matches. The listing skips clone size in some rows; elsewhere it reads once, few, many or a size class.

>TRBV6-5|TRBJ2-7|.|.
TGTGCCAGCAGACTCTTTACAGGACCAAGCTACGAGCAGTACTTC
CASRLFTGPSYEQYF
>TRBV5-1|TRBJ1-4|.|.
TGCGCCAGCAGCTTGGTGGGAGGAGTTATTGAAAAACTGTTTTTT
CASSLVGGVIEKLFF
>TRBV7-9|TRBJ2-3|.|TRBD1
TGTGCCAGCAGCTTTCGACAGGGGAGCACAGATACGCAGTATTTT
CASSFRQGSTDTQYF
>TRBV5-6|TRBJ1-1|few|TRBD1
TGTGCCAGCAGCTTCTTCCGGACAGGGAGGGTCACTGAAGCTTTCTTT
CASSFFRTGRVTEAFF
>TRBV7-6|TRBJ2-5|.|TRBD2
TGTGCCAGCTGCGGACTAGCGCGTGGGGAGACCCAGTACTTC
CASCGLARGETQYF
>TRBV7-2|TRBJ2-7|.|.
TGTGCCAGCAGCCCAAGGACTGGAAGCTCCTACGAGCAGTACTTC
CASSPRTGSSYEQYF
>TRBV7-9|TRBJ2-2|.|.
TGTGCCAGCAGCCCCCAAACAGGGAACACCGGGGAGCTGTTTTTT
CASSPQTGNTGELFF
>TRBV6-5|TRBJ1-2|once|TRBD1
TGTGCCAGCAGTTACTCCCAGGGGGCGGGCTATGGCTACACCTTC
CASSYSQGAGYGYTF
>TRBV2|TRBJ2-3|.|.
TGTGCCAGCAGTCGGAGGGATCTAAACACAGATACGCAGTATTTT
CASSRRDLNTDTQYF
>TRBV10-3|TRBJ1-5|.|TRBD1
TGTGCCATCAGCATGGGACAGGGACTCAATCAGCCCCAGCATTTT
CAISMGQGLNQPQHF
>TRBV5-1|TRBJ1-2|once|.
TGCGCCAGCAATCCCGATTGGAGGGGTTTGGATGGCTACACCTTC
CASNPDWRGLDGYTF
>TRBV6-1|TRBJ1-5|.|.
TGTGCCAGCAGTGTGCTCTTTTCGGGTCGGAATCAGCCCCAGCATTTT
CASSVLFSGRNQPQHF
>TRBV6-1|TRBJ1-1|few|.
TGTGCCAGCTCGAGAGCAATGAACACTGAAGCTTTCTTT
CASSRAMNTEAFF
>TRBV23-1|TRBJ2-1|.|.
TGCGCCAGCAGTCAACATCCGCAGTTCTTC
CASSQHPQFF
>TRBV2|TRBJ1-4|.|.
TGTGCCAGCAGCCGGCGGGGGGCTAATGAAAAACTGTTTTTT
CASSRRGANEKLFF
>TRBV7-9|TRBJ2-2|.|TRBD1
TGTGCCAGCAGCTTTGGGACAGGGGCGAACACCGGGGAGCTGTTTTTT
CASSFGTGANTGELFF
>TRBV25-1|TRBJ1-1|.|.
TGTGCCAGCAGTGAAGGGCCCACTGAAGCTTTCTTT
CASSEGPTEAFF
>TRBV19|TRBJ2-5|.|TRBD1
TGTGCCAGTAGCCTTGACAGGGGAGGAGAGACCCAGTACTTC
CASSLDRGGETQYF
>TRBV15|TRBJ1-5|.|.
TGTGCCACCAGCAGAGGGCGGAACACAAGTCCGAATCAGCCCCAGCATTTT
CATSRGRNTSPNQPQHF
>TRBV27|TRBJ1-6|.|.
TGTGCCAGCAGTCCGGGGGGTCTAGTAAATTCACCCCTCCACTTT
CASSPGGLVNSPLHF
>TRBV7-9|TRBJ1-2|.|.
TGTGCCAGCAGCTTAGTGTCGTATGGCTACACCTTC
CASSLVSYGYTF
>TRBV2|TRBJ1-2|few|TRBD1
TGTGCCAGGCGGACAGGGAGGGATGATGGCTACACCTTC
CARRTGRDDGYTF
>TRBV7-3|TRBJ2-5|few|.
TGTGCCAGCAGCTTTGGGCCAGGGGAGACCCAGTACTTC
CASSFGPGETQYF
>TRBV6-1|TRBJ2-3|.|TRBD1
TGTGCCAGCGGGGGGACAGGGAGCACAGATACGCAGTATTTT
CASGGTGSTDTQYF
>TRBV6-1|TRBJ1-6|.|.
TGTGCCAGCAGATTCCAAGAGGCACCCCTCCACTTT
CASRFQEAPLHF